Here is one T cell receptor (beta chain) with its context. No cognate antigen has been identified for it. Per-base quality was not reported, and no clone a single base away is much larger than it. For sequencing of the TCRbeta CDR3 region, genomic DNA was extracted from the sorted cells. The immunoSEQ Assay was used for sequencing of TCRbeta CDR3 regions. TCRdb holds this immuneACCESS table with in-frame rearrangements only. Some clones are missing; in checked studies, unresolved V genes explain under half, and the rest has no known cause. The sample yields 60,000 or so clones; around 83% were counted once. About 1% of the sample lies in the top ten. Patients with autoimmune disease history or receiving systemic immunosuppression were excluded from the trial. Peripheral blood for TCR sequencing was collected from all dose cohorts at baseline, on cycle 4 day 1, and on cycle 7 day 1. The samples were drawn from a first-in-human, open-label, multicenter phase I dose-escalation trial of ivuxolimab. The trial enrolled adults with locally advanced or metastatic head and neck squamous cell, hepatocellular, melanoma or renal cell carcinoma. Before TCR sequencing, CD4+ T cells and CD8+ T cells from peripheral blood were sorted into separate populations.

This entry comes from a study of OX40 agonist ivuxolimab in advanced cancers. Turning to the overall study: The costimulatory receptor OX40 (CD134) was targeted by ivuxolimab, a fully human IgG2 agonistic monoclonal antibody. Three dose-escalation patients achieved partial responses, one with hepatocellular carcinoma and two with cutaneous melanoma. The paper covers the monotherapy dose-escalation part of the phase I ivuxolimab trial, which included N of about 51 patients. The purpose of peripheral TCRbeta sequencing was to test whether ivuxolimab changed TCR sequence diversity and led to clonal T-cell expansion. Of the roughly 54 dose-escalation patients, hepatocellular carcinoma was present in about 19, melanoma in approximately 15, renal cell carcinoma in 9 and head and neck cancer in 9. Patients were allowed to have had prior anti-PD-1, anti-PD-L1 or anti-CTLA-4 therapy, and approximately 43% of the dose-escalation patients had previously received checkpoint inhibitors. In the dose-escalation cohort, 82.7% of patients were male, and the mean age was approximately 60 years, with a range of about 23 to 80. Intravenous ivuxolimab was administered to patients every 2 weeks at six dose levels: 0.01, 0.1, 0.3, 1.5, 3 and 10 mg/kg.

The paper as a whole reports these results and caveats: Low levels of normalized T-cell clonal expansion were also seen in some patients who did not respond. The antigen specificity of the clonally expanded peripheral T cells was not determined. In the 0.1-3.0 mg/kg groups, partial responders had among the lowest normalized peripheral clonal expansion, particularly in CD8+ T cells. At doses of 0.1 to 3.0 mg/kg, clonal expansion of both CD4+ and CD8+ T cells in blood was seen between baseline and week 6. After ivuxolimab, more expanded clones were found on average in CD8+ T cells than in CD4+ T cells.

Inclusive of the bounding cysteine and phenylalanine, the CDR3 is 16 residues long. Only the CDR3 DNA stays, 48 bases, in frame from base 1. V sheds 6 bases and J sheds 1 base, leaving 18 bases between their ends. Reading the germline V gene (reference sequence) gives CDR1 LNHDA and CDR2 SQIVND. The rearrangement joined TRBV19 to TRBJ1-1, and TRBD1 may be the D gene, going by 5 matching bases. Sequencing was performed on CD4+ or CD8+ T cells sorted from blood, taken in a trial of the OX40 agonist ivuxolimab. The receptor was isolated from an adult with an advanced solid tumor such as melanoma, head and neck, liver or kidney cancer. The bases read TGTGCCAGTAGAACCACAGGTTCCCGGGGGAACACTGAAGCTTTCTTT. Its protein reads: CASRTTGSRGNTEAFF.